These 27 T cell receptor beta chains originate from one sample sequenced in a study of blood T cell repertoires in COVID-19. TCRdb's table, derived via immunoSEQ multiplex PCR, lists solely in-frame clones and lacks some. The sample holds more than 150,000 clones, about 84% seen once. Sequenced material: peripheral blood. These receptors were obtained from a human donor in a cohort sampled during active COVID-19.

V gene TRBV19 combines with J gene TRBJ1-6, with D uncertain. Germline CDR1 reads LNHDA; CDR2 reads SQIVND (reference sequence). V lost 3 bases and J 7 bases, leaving 13 bases between the germline ends. There are 15 residues in the CDR3. The CDR3 is CASSILVSANSPLHF. CDR3 DNA: TGTGCCAGTAGTATCTTGGTGTCAGCGAATTCACCCCTCCACTTT. Based on the CDR3 plus reference TRBV19 and TRBJ1-6, the full variable domain is DGGITQSPKYLFRKEGQNVTLSCEQNLNHDAMYWYRQDPGQGLRLIYYSQIVNDFQKGDIAEGYSVSREKKESFPLTVTSAQKNPTAFYLCASSILVSANSPLHFGNGTRLTVT.

The chain has TRBV18 and TRBJ1-3; D not resolved. The V and J ends lost 2 bases and 4 bases respectively, with 12 bases between them. Germline V CDR1 and CDR2: KGHSH, LQKENI. The length of the CDR3 is 15 residues. The CDR3 reads CASSPREGFGNTIYF. The CDR3, as DNA: TGTGCCAGCTCACCAAGGGAGGGTTTCGGAAACACCATATATTTT.

As regards this clone: This CDR3 is also generated by other DNA sequences in the sample. V and J are TRBV12-3 or TRBV12-4 and TRBJ1-2; D is unresolved. Trimming removed 3 bases at V and 3 bases at J, with 5 bases between. The CDR3 is 12 amino acids. The CDR3 spells CASSFGDYGYTF. The CDR3 DNA reads as TGTGCCAGCAGTTTCGGAGACTATGGCTACACCTTC.

This chain uses TRBV29-1 with TRBJ1-2; 11 nucleotides agree with TRBD1. V lost 6 bases to trimming and J lost 2 bases; unmatched junction nucleotides: 11. The germline CDR1 and CDR2 sequences are SQVTM and ANQGSEA. The CDR3 is made up of 16 amino acids. CDR3 region: CSVSWTGGLDNYGYTF. CDR3 DNA: TGCAGCGTCAGCTGGACAGGGGGCCTCGACAACTATGGCTACACCTTC.

The chain couples TRBV5-1 to TRBJ1-6; D is unclear. Germline V lookup: CDR1 SGHRS, CDR2 YFSETQ. This CDR3 region has 15 residues. Between the trimmed V and J ends, which lost 0 bases and 5 bases, there was a span of 9 bases. The chain's CDR3 is CASSLVLQNNSPLHF. The CDR3, as DNA: TGCGCCAGCAGCTTGGTACTTCAAAATAATTCACCCCTCCACTTT.

The chain joins TRBV12-3 or TRBV12-4 to TRBJ1-6, with 7 bases aligning to TRBD1. J lost 9 bases, V lost 5 bases, and 4 bases had no gene match. There are 13 residues in the CDR3. This chain's CDR3 is CASSPHRGSPLHF. The CDR3 nucleotides read TGTGCCAGCAGTCCCCACAGGGGTTCACCCCTCCACTTT.

This clone has more than one count but fewer than ten. The chain links TRBV30 to TRBJ1-6; D ambiguous. The germline gives CDR1 GTSNPN, CDR2 SVGIG (reference sequence). Trimming left V 2 bases short and J 10 bases short, with 9 bases between. The CDR3 length is 12 residues. The CDR3 protein is CAWSTRGSPLHF. The CDR3 nucleotides read TGTGCCTGGAGTACCCGGGGATCACCCCTCCACTTT.

This clone was seen once. V usage is TRBV7-2 and J usage is TRBJ2-4, with a weak D call TRBD1 (5 bases). The CDR3 has 16 amino acids. CDR1 is SGHTA, CDR2 FQGNSA, per germline. Trimming took off 1 base at V and 7 bases at J, with 17 bases between the two ends. CDR3 region: CASSLGTDRYGNIQYF. The CDR3 bases are TGTGCCAGCAGCTTAGGAACAGACAGATACGGCAACATTCAGTACTTC.

This chain joins TRBV6-2 or TRBV6-3 and TRBJ2-1, with TRBD2 matching 12 bases. Per germline, CDR1 MNHEY and CDR2 SVGEGT. V gave up 0 bases and J gave up 0 bases; unmatched junction bases: 6. This CDR3 has 19 residues. DNA for the CDR3: TGTGCCAGCAGTTACTCACTAGCGGGGGGTCAAAGCTCCTACAATGAGCAGTTCTTC. Translation gives CASSYSLAGGQSSYNEQFF.

The chain recombines TRBV7-2 with TRBJ1-2; D may be TRBD1 (5 bases). The germline CDR1 and CDR2 sequences are SGHTA and FQGNSA. The CDR3 consists of 13 residues. Trimming took 1 base from V and 8 from J, leaving 11 bases between them. The CDR3 loop reads CASSLVGAGGYTF. The CDR3 DNA reads as TGTGCCAGCAGCTTAGTAGGGGCTGGGGGCTACACCTTC.

This chain uses TRBV9 with TRBJ2-7; TRBD2 matches at 8 bases. Germline CDR1 SGDLS, CDR2 YYNGEE. The CDR3 is 15 residues long. After removal of 4 bases from V and 0 bases from J, the junction contained 6 bases not matched to a gene. The CDR3, as DNA: TGTGCCAGCAGCCTTGGGAGCGGGGGCTCCTACGAGCAGTACTTC. This codes for CASSLGSGGSYEQYF.

The chain links TRBV19 to TRBJ1-4; 7 nucleotides line up with TRBD1. CDR1 and CDR2 from the germline V gene are LNHDA and SQIVND (reference sequence). The CDR3 extends over 17 amino acids. V was pared by 3 bases and J by 4 bases, with 11 bases of the junction left unmatched. The CDR3 DNA reads as TGTGCCAGTAGTATGCGACGCCAGGGGGTCGGTAATGAAAAACTGTTTTTT. Protein: CASSMRRQGVGNEKLFF.

This chain uses TRBV5-6 with TRBJ2-7; 8 nucleotides match TRBD1. Per germline, CDR1 SGHDT and CDR2 YYEEEE. The V gene end was trimmed by 4 bases and the J gene end by 5 bases; junction bases not matched to a gene: 14. The CDR3 length is 16 residues. CDR3 sequence reads: CASSKRTDRALDEQYF. The DNA for the CDR3 is TGTGCCAGCAGCAAGCGAACGGACAGGGCATTGGACGAGCAGTACTTC.

This clone has just a few counts. The genes are TRBV5-4 and TRBJ2-3; D is ambiguous. Per the germline V gene, CDR1 is SGHNT and CDR2 is YYREEE (reference sequence). The ends were cut back, 4 bases at V and 0 bases at J, with 12 bases in the middle. The CDR3 contains 15 residues. This CDR3 reads CASSGSRTSTDTQYF. In DNA form, the CDR3 reads TGTGCCAGCAGCGGTAGCCGAACTAGCACAGATACGCAGTATTTT. Supplemented by reference TRBV5-4 and TRBJ2-3, the full variable domain reads ETGVTQSPTHLIKTRGQQVTLRCSSQSGHNTVSWYQQALGQGPQFIFQYYREEENGRGNFPPRFSGLQFPNYSSELNVNALELDDSALYLCASSGSRTSTDTQYFGPGTRLTVL.

The chain carries TRBV9 and TRBJ2-1, with 7 positions matching TRBD2. This CDR3 spans 13 amino acids. The germline CDR1 and CDR2 sequences are SGDLS and YYNGEE. Trimming took 4 bases from V and 6 from J; bases not matched to a gene: 4. The CDR3 spells CASSPGGGNEQFF. CDR3 nucleotide sequence: TGTGCCAGCAGCCCCGGCGGGGGCAATGAGCAGTTCTTC.

This chain connects TRBV15 to TRBJ1-6; no clear D. Germline V gives CDR1 LNHNV, CDR2 YYDKDF (reference sequence). V was trimmed by 6 bases and J by 8 bases, leaving 11 bases between them. The CDR3 spans 13 residues. CDR3 amino acids: CATRESGYSPLHF. The CDR3 coding sequence is TGTGCCACCAGAGAATCGGGTTATTCACCCCTCCACTTT.

The CDR3 coding sequence is TGCGCCAGCAGCTTCGACATCTCTGGAAACACCATATATTTT. The encoded protein is CASSFDISGNTIYF. The V gene is TRBV5-1, the J gene TRBJ1-3; D is unclear. The CDR3 is 14 amino acids. The germline gives CDR1 SGHRS, CDR2 YFSETQ. Trimming took 2 bases from V and 0 from J, leaving 6 bases between them. The variable domain in full, with the rest retrieved from reference TRBV5-1 and TRBJ1-3, is KAGVTQTPRYLIKTRGQQVTLSCSPISGHRSVSWYQQTPGQGLQFLFEYFSETQRNKGNFPGRFSGRQFSNSRSEMNVSTLELGDSALYLCASSFDISGNTIYFGEGSWLTVV.

The V call is TRBV10-3, the J call TRBJ1-2, with D maybe TRBD1 (5 bases). CDR3 size: 14 residues. V lost 6 bases and J lost 6, with 17 bases in between. In germline, CDR1 is ENHRY, CDR2 SYGVKD. CDR3 region: CAIRSGGLGHGYTF. CDR3 coding DNA: TGTGCCATCAGGAGTGGAGGGTTGGGGCATGGCTACACCTTC.

This chain connects TRBV5-1 to TRBJ1-2, with D possibly TRBD1 on 5 matching bases. CDR3 length equals 14 residues. The V gene's germline CDR1 is SGHRS and CDR2 YFSETQ. V lost 0 bases to trimming and J lost 4 bases, with 10 bases between them. The CDR3 spells CASSLGQSSYGYTF. Written as DNA, the CDR3 is TGCGCCAGCAGCTTGGGACAGTCTAGCTATGGCTACACCTTC.

The sample holds one count of this clone. The J gene is TRBJ2-5, the V gene TRBV6-1; D remains ambiguous. CDR3 size: 14 residues. CDR1 is MNHNS, CDR2 SASEGT, per germline. V lost 2 bases to trimming and J lost 3 bases, with 10 bases between them. As DNA, the CDR3 is TGTGCCAGCAGTGAATTCGGTAGTGAAGAGACCCAGTACTTC. It is translated as CASSEFGSEETQYF.

The rearrangement uses TRBV19 and TRBJ2-3; 10 bases map to TRBD2. Trimming cost V 7 bases and J 5 bases; bases outside gene matches: 12. Germline V gene sequence: CDR1 LNHDA, CDR2 SQIVND (reference sequence). This CDR3 is built from 16 residues. This chain's CDR3 is CASNPLSSGGRDTQYF. DNA of the CDR3: TGTGCCAGTAACCCACTCTCTAGCGGGGGAAGAGATACGCAGTATTTT. The full variable domain, with the rest looked up from reference TRBV19 and TRBJ2-3, is DGGITQSPKYLFRKEGQNVTLSCEQNLNHDAMYWYRQDPGQGLRLIYYSQIVNDFQKGDIAEGYSVSREKKESFPLTVTSAQKNPTAFYLCASNPLSSGGRDTQYFGPGTRLTVL.

This clone was recorded a few times. The J gene is TRBJ2-5, the V gene TRBV5-4; a weak D match, TRBD1 (5 bases). Trimming cost V 7 bases and J 5 bases, with 15 bases left between them. CDR3 size: 13 residues. The germline gives CDR1 SGHNT, CDR2 YYREEE (reference sequence). In nucleotides, the CDR3 is TGTGCCAGCTCGTATCCAGGGCGGGAGACCCAGTACTTC. Translation gives CASSYPGRETQYF.

With respect to this clone: At one end, the junction sequence differs from germline, possibly due to a read error. J is TRBJ1-3 and V is TRBV15; TRBD1 matches 7 bases. The CDR3 has 14 residues. Germline V gene lookup returns CDR1 LNHNV and CDR2 YYDKDF (reference sequence). CDR3 amino acids: CATSGDRAGNTIYF. DNA of the CDR3: TGTGCCACCAGCGGAGACAGGGCTGGAAACACCATATATTTT.

V usage is TRBV4-2 and J usage is TRBJ2-3; D is ambiguous. The CDR3 is 14 amino acids. Germline-derived CDR1 and CDR2 are LGHNA and YNFKEQ. V gave up 0 bases and J gave up 0 bases, with 4 bases separating them. CDR3 residues: CASSQDSSTDTQYF. Written as DNA, the CDR3 is TGTGCCAGCAGCCAAGATTCGAGCACAGATACGCAGTATTTT.

The chain carries TRBV24-1 and TRBJ2-1, with D maybe TRBD1 (5 bases). The germline V gene has CDR1 KGHDR and CDR2 SFDVKD. V was pared by 7 bases and J by 10 bases, with 13 bases between. CDR3 size: 12 residues. The CDR3 nucleotides are TGTGCCACCAGATCAGTGCCAGGGGAGCAGTTCTTC. It translates to CATRSVPGEQFF.

The chain links TRBV30 to TRBJ2-1; 10 nucleotides agree with TRBD2. V was clipped by 2 bases and J by 3 bases; unmatched bases: 1. The CDR3 contains 14 residues. Germline V lookup: CDR1 GTSNPN, CDR2 SVGIG (reference sequence). The CDR3 nucleotides are TGTGCCTGGAGTAGCGGGGGGGACTACAATGAGCAGTTCTTC. Its translation: CAWSSGGDYNEQFF. The variable domain in full, with the rest retrieved from reference TRBV30 and TRBJ2-1, is SQTIHQWPATLVQPVGSPLSLECTVEGTSNPNLYWYRQAAGRGLQLLFYSVGIGQISSEVPQNLSASRPQDRQFILSSKKLLLSDSGFYLCAWSSGGDYNEQFFGPGTRLTVL.

The chain employs TRBV9 and TRBJ2-3; D is perhaps TRBD2 (9 bases). This CDR3 region has 17 residues. Germline V gene lookup returns CDR1 SGDLS and CDR2 YYNGEE. The V end was cut by 4 bases, the J end by 3 bases, with 21 bases between. CDR3 DNA sequence: TGTGCCAGCAGCACAGGGGGTAGCGGGGGAATAACAGATACGCAGTATTTT. It specifies CASSTGGSGGITDTQYF.